Below are 18 T cell receptor beta chains sequenced from a single sample in a study of OX40 agonist ivuxolimab in advanced cancers. Libraries were prepared by immunoSEQ multiplex PCR; TCRdb keeps only in-frame clonotypes and omits some of them. This table has around 70,000 clones, over 75% appearing once. The starting material was CD4+ or CD8+ T cells sorted from blood, obtained in a trial of the OX40 agonist ivuxolimab. Receptors were obtained from an adult with an advanced solid tumor such as melanoma, head and neck, liver or kidney cancer.

Points on this clone: Other DNA sequences in this sample translate to the same CDR3. V and J are TRBV7-2 and TRBJ2-1; D perhaps matches TRBD2 (6 bases). The V end lost 1 base, the J end lost 0 bases, and 7 bases lay between the germline ends. The CDR3 has 15 residues. Germline V CDR1 and CDR2: SGHTA, FQGNSA. CDR3 amino acids: CASSLDGSSYNEQFF. In nucleotides, the CDR3 is TGTGCCAGCAGCTTAGACGGGAGCTCCTACAATGAGCAGTTCTTC.

V and J are TRBV19 and TRBJ1-2; the D is unclear. CDR1 is LNHDA and CDR2 is SQIVND in the germline V gene (reference sequence). The CDR3 runs to 17 residues. V shed 2 bases and J shed 4 bases, with 20 bases lying between them. CDR3 sequence: CASSIISSGIEVYGYTF. CDR3 sequence (DNA): TGTGCCAGTAGTATAATTTCGTCAGGAATTGAAGTCTATGGCTACACCTTC.

The CDR3 sequence: CASSSLAGGSYEQYF. CDR3 sequence (DNA): TGTGCCAGCAGCTCCTTAGCGGGAGGGTCCTACGAGCAGTACTTC. V usage is TRBV7-1 and J usage is TRBJ2-7; 11 bases agree with TRBD2. TRBV7-1 has ORF status, its function being uncertain. CDR3 length: 15 amino acids. The V and J ends lost 3 bases and 1 base, in that order; junction bases with no gene match: 2.

A remark on this clone: Other DNA sequences in the sample encode the same CDR3. The chain couples TRBV18 to TRBJ2-1; TRBD2 matches 11 bases. CDR1 KGHSH and CDR2 LQKENI come from the germline V gene. The CDR3 is 13 residues long. The V segment lost 3 bases and the J segment 8 bases; nucleotides outside the gene matches: 0. This chain's CDR3 is CASSPGLADEQFF. CDR3 coding DNA: TGTGCCAGCTCACCGGGACTAGCGGATGAGCAGTTCTTC.

This clone occurred once. The rearrangement links TRBV4-3 to TRBJ2-3; 11 bases align to TRBD2. Germline CDR1 is LGHNA and CDR2 is YSLEER. This CDR3 comprises 17 residues. V was pared by 3 bases and J by 5 bases, with 10 bases of the junction left unmatched. The DNA for the CDR3 is TGCGCCAGCAGCCAGTCGGTACTAGCGGGAGCCGGAGATACGCAGTATTTT. Translated: CASSQSVLAGAGDTQYF.

This chain joins TRBV7-8 and TRBJ1-6, with 8 positions matching TRBD1. The CDR3 totals 18 residues. With 1 base clipped from V and 10 bases from J, the junction kept 15 bases outside the gene matches. CDR1 SGHVS and CDR2 FQNEAQ come from the germline V gene. CDR3 nucleotides: TGTGCCAGCAGCTTAGAAGTCTCGACAGGGGTATTCGGGTCACCCCTCCACTTT. The encoded protein is CASSLEVSTGVFGSPLHF.

Judged by abundance, this clone is medium-sized. The chain joins TRBV5-8 to TRBJ1-1; the D is unclear. The CDR3 is made up of 15 amino acids. Per the germline V gene, CDR1 is SGHTS and CDR2 is YDEGEE. The V gene lost 3 bases and the J gene lost 0 bases, with 12 bases spanning the gap. The CDR3 protein is CASSWRTALNTEAFF. The CDR3 region has the DNA TGTGCCAGCAGCTGGAGGACGGCGCTGAACACTGAAGCTTTCTTT.

The rearrangement joins TRBV29-1 to TRBJ2-1; 7 bases are a match to TRBD1. Trimming took 8 bases from V and 3 from J; bases not matched to a gene: 7. The germline V gene has CDR1 SQVTM and CDR2 ANQGSEA. CDR3 size: 13 residues. CDR3 protein: CSTRQGNYNEQFF. The CDR3 coding sequence is TGCAGCACCAGACAGGGCAACTACAATGAGCAGTTCTTC.

V is TRBV18 and J is TRBJ1-6; 7 nucleotides agree with TRBD1. Trimming cost V 6 bases and J 6 bases; bases outside gene matches: 2. Germline loops: CDR1 KGHSH, CDR2 LQKENI. This CDR3 is 13 amino acids long. CDR3 nucleotides: TGTGCCAGCTCTCCAGGGGGTAATTCACCCCTCCACTTT. This gives the protein CASSPGGNSPLHF. Using reference TRBV18 and TRBJ1-6 for the parts outside the CDR3, the full variable domain is NAGVMQNPRHLVRRRGQEARLRCSPMKGHSHVYWYRQLPEEGLKFMVYLQKENIIDESGMPKERFSAEFPKEGPSILRIQQVVRGDSAAYFCASSPGGNSPLHFGNGTRLTVT.

The V and J genes are TRBV10-3 and TRBJ2-3; a possible D gene is TRBD1 (7 bases). The V gene lost 10 bases and the J gene lost 7 bases, with 18 bases spanning the gap. Germline CDR1 and CDR2: ENHRY and SYGVKD. This CDR3 has 13 residues. CDR3 region: CATEQGGANTQYF. The CDR3, as DNA: TGTGCCACCGAGCAGGGGGGAGCGAATACGCAGTATTTT.

The chain couples TRBV7-9 to TRBJ1-1, with D hard to call. V gave up 6 bases and J gave up 11 bases, with 22 bases separating them. The CDR3 consists of 14 residues. Germline V CDR1 and CDR2: SEHNR, FQNEAQ (reference sequence). The CDR3: CASSPGRLALGAFF. In DNA form, the CDR3 reads TGTGCCAGCAGTCCCGGGCGGCTCGCTCTCGGGGCTTTCTTT.

The chain combines TRBV19 with TRBJ1-6; TRBD1 matches at 10 bases. This CDR3 is built from 14 residues. The V and J ends lost 4 bases and 7 bases, in that order; junction bases with no gene match: 1. CDR1 is LNHDA, CDR2 SQIVND, per germline (reference sequence). This CDR3 reads CASSTTGGNSPLHF. CDR3 nucleotide sequence: TGTGCCAGTAGTACGACAGGGGGCAATTCACCCCTCCACTTT.

J is TRBJ2-5 and V is TRBV6-6, with 8 bases aligning to TRBD2. J was trimmed by 1 base and V by 6 bases; bases with no gene match: 1. The germline V gene encodes CDR1 MNHNY and CDR2 SVGAGI (reference sequence). The CDR3 has 13 amino acids. CDR3 loop: CASRTSAQETQYF. The CDR3 DNA reads as TGTGCCAGCAGGACTAGCGCCCAAGAGACCCAGTACTTC.

The chain links TRBV14 to TRBJ1-1; the D is unclear. Germline assignment: CDR1 SGHDN and CDR2 FVKESK. The CDR3 is 13 amino acids. V lost 5 bases to trimming and J lost 4 bases, with 11 bases between them. The CDR3 spells CASSSSPRTEAFF. The CDR3 DNA reads TGTGCCAGCAGCTCGAGCCCGCGCACTGAAGCTTTCTTT.

The sample holds a few counts of this clone. The chain links TRBV2 to TRBJ2-5, with a tentative D call TRBD2 (6 bases). V lost 4 bases to trimming and J lost 4 bases, with 16 bases between them. This CDR3 has 15 amino acids. Germline values: CDR1 SNHLY, CDR2 FYNNEI. This CDR3 is CASSARFSGLETQYF. In nucleotides, the CDR3 is TGTGCCAGCAGTGCTCGATTTAGCGGATTAGAGACCCAGTACTTC.

This sequence joins TRBV11-2 and TRBJ1-4, with D possibly TRBD1 on 5 matching bases. CDR3 length equals 15 residues. V was clipped by 5 bases and J by 0 bases, with 10 bases between them. Germline V CDR1 and CDR2: SGHAT, FQNNGV. Here the CDR3 DNA reads TGTGCCAGCAGCCTTAGGGGCTCAACTAATGAAAAACTGTTTTTT. Translated: CASSLRGSTNEKLFF.

This chain uses TRBV5-1 with TRBJ2-7; the D gene could be TRBD1 or TRBD2 (6 bases each). Trimming removed 5 bases from V and 3 bases from J, with 21 bases in between. Germline CDR1 SGHRS, CDR2 YFSETQ. The CDR3 contains 16 residues. The CDR3 coding sequence is TGCGCCAGCAGAAAAGAGGGGGGTCCAGGGAGCTACGAGCAGTACTTC. It translates to CASRKEGGPGSYEQYF.

The V call is TRBV6-4, the J call TRBJ2-2, with D unresolved. V was trimmed by 3 bases and J by 2 bases, leaving 4 bases between them. CDR3 length: 13 amino acids. Looked up from germline, CDR1 is MRHNA and CDR2 is SNTAGT. The CDR3 bases are TGTGCCAGCAGTGAGTTAAACACCGGGGAGCTGTTTTTT. Amino acids: CASSELNTGELFF.